This T cell receptor (beta chain) was sequenced during a study of T-cell reconstitution after alpha-beta-depleted transplantation in children. The germline V and J ends were trimmed by 8 bases and 5 bases, with 19 bases remaining between them. The CDR3 has 14 amino acids. Germline-derived CDR1 and CDR2 are MGHDK and SYGVNS. For TCRbeta, the library was prepared with unique molecular identifiers. TCRdb processed the PCR reads anew with MiXCR; each CDR3 protein has one entry. The profile covers about 400,000 distinct CDR3 sequences, with roughly 21% appearing a single time and approximately 3.9% taken by the ten largest.

Specimen: PBMCs from the stem cell graft donor, collected from the stem cell graft. The clonotype originates from a human donor who donated a stem cell graft to a child with acute myeloid leukemia. J is TRBJ2-7 and V is TRBV25-1; weak D call: TRBD1 (6 bases). CDR3 sequence reads: CASSQEQGRHEQYF. CDR3 in DNA: TGTGCCAGCTCTCAAGAGCAGGGGCGCCACGAGCAGTACTTC.